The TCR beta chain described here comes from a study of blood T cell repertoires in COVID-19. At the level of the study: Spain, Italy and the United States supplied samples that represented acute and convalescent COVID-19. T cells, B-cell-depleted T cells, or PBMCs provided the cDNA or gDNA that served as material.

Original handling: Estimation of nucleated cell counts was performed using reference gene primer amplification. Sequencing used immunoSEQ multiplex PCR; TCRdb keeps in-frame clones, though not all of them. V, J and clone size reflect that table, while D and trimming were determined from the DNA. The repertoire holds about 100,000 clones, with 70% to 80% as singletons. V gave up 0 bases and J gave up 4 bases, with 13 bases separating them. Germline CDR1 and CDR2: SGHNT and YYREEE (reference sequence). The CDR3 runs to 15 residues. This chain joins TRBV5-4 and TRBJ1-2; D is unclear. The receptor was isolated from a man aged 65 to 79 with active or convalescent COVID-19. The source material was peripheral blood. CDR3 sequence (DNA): TGTGCCAGCAGCTTGGATCACGGGGTGGTCTATGGCTACACCTTC. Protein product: CASSLDHGVVYGYTF.